The 22 T cell receptor beta chains below were found in one sample sequenced in a study of blood T cell repertoires in COVID-19 (dated by TCRdb to between 2020 and 2021). The library was prepared using the immunoSEQ multiplex PCR assay. TCRdb's version of the immuneACCESS table is confined to in-frame rearrangements and falls short of the full clone set. An unresolved V gene accounts for under half of the shortfall where checked; the remainder is of unknown origin. The sample table shows more than 95,000 clones, and around 83% are seen once. The top ten constitute 5.5% to 6% of the sample. The sample comprised peripheral blood. The receptors originated from a man older than 75 with active or convalescent COVID-19.

The chain carries TRBV12-5 and TRBJ2-2; 9 bases are shared with TRBD1. Looked up from germline, CDR1 is LGHNT and CDR2 is FRNRAP. V gave up 5 bases and J gave up 5 bases; unmatched junction bases: 6. This CDR3 spans 15 amino acids. The CDR3: CASGQGQGSTGELFF. The DNA for the CDR3 is TGTGCTAGTGGTCAAGGACAGGGGAGTACCGGGGAGCTGTTTTTT.

The gene calls are TRBV6-5 and TRBJ2-5; 13 bases are a match to TRBD2. V lost 6 bases and J lost 2; bases outside the gene matches: 3. Germline values: CDR1 MNHEY, CDR2 SVGAGI. The CDR3 totals 15 residues. The CDR3 loop reads CASRGGLAGQETQYF. The CDR3 DNA reads TGTGCCAGCAGGGGGGGACTAGCGGGACAAGAGACCCAGTACTTC.

The genes are TRBV29-1 and TRBJ2-3, with TRBD2 as a possible D gene (5 bases). The germline V gene has CDR1 SQVTM and CDR2 ANQGSEA. The CDR3 covers 13 residues. V gave up 2 bases and J gave up 3 bases, with 9 bases separating them. The CDR3 region has the DNA TGCAGCGTTGAACGTGGAGGTACAGATACGCAGTATTTT. Its protein is CSVERGGTDTQYF.

The chain uses TRBV9 and TRBJ2-2; 10 bases match TRBD2. Losses at the gene ends were 0 bases for V and 10 bases for J; bases not matched to a gene: 9. The germline V gene has CDR1 SGDLS and CDR2 YYNGEE. There are 16 residues in the CDR3. The CDR3 DNA sequence: TGTGCCAGCAGCGTAGGCCTAGCGGGGGTCGGAGCGGAGCTGTTTTTT. Translated: CASSVGLAGVGAELFF.

In this sample, this clone turned up a few times. The J gene is TRBJ1-5, the V gene TRBV9; D uncertain. CDR1 is SGDLS and CDR2 is YYNGEE in the germline V gene. V was trimmed by 7 bases and J by 2 bases, leaving 10 bases between them. The CDR3 length is 13 residues. DNA for the CDR3: TGTGCCAGCTCCCCTTCAGGCAATCAGCCCCAGCATTTT. This gives the protein CASSPSGNQPQHF.

The chain couples TRBV28 to TRBJ1-1; 8 nucleotides align to TRBD1. Germline CDR1 is MDHEN and CDR2 is SYDVKM. V lost 9 bases, J lost 2 bases, and 8 bases stayed unmatched. The CDR3 consists of 14 residues. The CDR3 sequence is CASPGTGPNTEAFF. CDR3 DNA: TGTGCCAGTCCCGGGACAGGACCTAACACTGAAGCTTTCTTT. Looking up the rest from reference TRBV28 and TRBJ1-1 gives the full variable domain: DVKVTQSSRYLVKRTGEKVFLECVQDMDHENMFWYRQDPGLGLRLIYFSYDVKMKEKGDIPEGYSVSREKKERFSLILESASTNQTSMYLCASPGTGPNTEAFFGQGTRLTVV.

The V and J genes are TRBV4-2 and TRBJ2-1, with TRBD2 matching over 11 bases. Unmatched junction bases numbered 7, after V lost 5 bases and J lost 4 bases. The CDR3 has 16 amino acids. CDR1 and CDR2 from the germline V gene are LGHNA and YNFKEQ. The CDR3 here is CASSRLAGMGYNEQFF. DNA of the CDR3: TGTGCCAGCAGCAGACTAGCGGGGATGGGGTACAATGAGCAGTTCTTC.

The chain links TRBV19 to TRBJ2-1; 10 positions agree with TRBD2. The ends lost 4 bases at V and 8 bases at J; junction bases unmatched: 17. CDR3 length: 18 residues. In germline, CDR1 is LNHDA, CDR2 SQIVND (reference sequence). The CDR3 coding sequence is TGTGCCAGTAGTACCGGACTAGCGGAAGCTATACTCAAGGATGAGCAGTTCTTC. Its protein product is CASSTGLAEAILKDEQFF.

The V gene is TRBV4-1, the J gene TRBJ2-7; TRBD2 agrees at 8 bases. This CDR3 contains 17 residues. The V segment lost 2 bases and the J segment 7 bases; nucleotides outside the gene matches: 16. The V gene's germline CDR1 is MGHRA and CDR2 YSYEKL. The CDR3 here is CASSQLDLGLVYGEQYF. In DNA form, the CDR3 reads TGCGCCAGCAGCCAACTCGATTTGGGACTAGTCTATGGGGAGCAGTACTTC.

V usage is TRBV28 and J usage is TRBJ2-7, with 8 bases matching TRBD2. The CDR3 is 17 amino acids. CDR1 and CDR2 (germline): MDHEN, SYDVKM. J was trimmed by 7 bases and V by 6 bases; bases with no gene match: 20. The CDR3 bases are TGTGCCAGCAGCCTACCACGGGGGGGGAGGCCCCTACGAGAGCAGTACTTC. Protein sequence: CASSLPRGGRPLREQYF.

The chain carries TRBV7-3 and TRBJ2-3, with 9 nucleotides matching TRBD2. Germline CDR1 is SGHTA and CDR2 is FQGTGA. The V segment lost 5 bases and the J segment 3 bases; nucleotides outside the gene matches: 6. The CDR3 totals 15 residues. The CDR3 DNA sequence: TGTGCCAGCAGCCCAGGACTAGCGAGGACAGATACGCAGTATTTT. Protein sequence: CASSPGLARTDTQYF.

The rearrangement joins TRBV4-3 to TRBJ1-4; D might be TRBD1 (6 bases). Germline loops: CDR1 LGHNA, CDR2 YSLEER. V was pared by 5 bases and J by 0 bases, with 10 bases between. This CDR3 has 15 residues. CDR3 in amino acids: CASSNGQSTNEKLFF. For the CDR3, the DNA is TGCGCCAGCAGCAACGGACAGTCAACTAATGAAAAACTGTTTTTT.

The J gene is TRBJ1-2, the V gene TRBV6-1; 7 bases are a match to TRBD1. This CDR3 spans 14 amino acids. V shed 1 base, J shed 2 bases, and the junction held 1 base outside the gene matches. From germline, CDR1 is MNHNS and CDR2 SASEGT. The chain's CDR3 is CASSEGQGNYGYTF. The CDR3 DNA sequence: TGTGCCAGCAGTGAAGGACAGGGAAACTATGGCTACACCTTC.

The J gene is TRBJ1-2, the V gene TRBV5-1, with D hard to call. The V gene's germline CDR1 is SGHRS and CDR2 YFSETQ. The CDR3 spans 12 residues. V gave up 5 bases and J gave up 2 bases, with 7 bases separating them. The DNA of the CDR3 is TGCGCCAGCAGGGGCCAGAACTATGGCTACACCTTC. It specifies CASRGQNYGYTF.

This chain uses TRBV11-2 with TRBJ2-5; D remains unclear. Deletions cut 1 base from V and 4 bases from J, with 13 bases between. Germline assignment: CDR1 SGHAT and CDR2 FQNNGV. The CDR3 runs 15 residues. The CDR3 region has the DNA TGTGCCAGCAGCTTAGTGCGGCTCCCGTCAGAGACCCAGTACTTC. Amino acid sequence: CASSLVRLPSETQYF.

J is TRBJ1-2 and V is TRBV7-9; 7 positions agree with TRBD1. The CDR3 runs 13 residues. Germline lookup yields CDR1 SEHNR and CDR2 FQNEAQ (reference sequence). Trimming at V came to 1 base and at J to 10 bases, leaving 6 bases not matched to a gene. The CDR3 bases are TGTGCCAGCAGCTTAGGGGGACAGATTTTCTACACCTTC. Its protein product is CASSLGGQIFYTF.

The V call is TRBV7-2, the J call TRBJ1-6; TRBD1 might be the D (5 bases). V gave up 2 bases and J gave up 10 bases, with 12 bases separating them. The germline V gene has CDR1 SGHTA and CDR2 FQGNSA. The CDR3 is 14 residues long. The CDR3 coding sequence is TGTGCCAGCAGCTTAAGTCAGGGATCCTCACCCCTCCACTTT. This encodes CASSLSQGSSPLHF.

The chain recombines TRBV7-2 with TRBJ2-1; TRBD2 matches 8 bases. V lost 5 bases and J lost 3; bases outside the gene matches: 6. The CDR3 is 15 residues long. The germline V gene has CDR1 SGHTA and CDR2 FQGNSA. The CDR3 sequence: CASSPSSGGYNEQFF. The CDR3 DNA reads as TGTGCCAGCAGCCCCTCCAGCGGGGGCTACAATGAGCAGTTCTTC.

Regarding this clone: One junction end disagrees with the germline gene, perhaps due to a read error. V gene TRBV18 combines with J gene TRBJ1-5, with D possibly TRBD1 on 5 matching bases. The germline V gene encodes CDR1 KGHSH and CDR2 LQKENI. The CDR3 has 13 residues. The DNA for the CDR3 is TGTGCCAGCTCACCCGACAGCAACCAGCCCCAGCATTTT. It encodes CASSPDSNQPQHF. Combining the CDR3 with reference TRBV18 and TRBJ1-5 gives the whole variable domain NAGVMQNPRHLVRRRGQEARLRCSPMKGHSHVYWYRQLPEEGLKFMVYLQKENIIDESGMPKERFSAEFPKEGPSILRIQQVVRGDSAAYFCASSPDSNQPQHFGDGTRLSIL.

The chain couples TRBV7-2 to TRBJ2-3; 10 nucleotides align to TRBD1. Germline CDR1 reads SGHTA; CDR2 reads FQGNSA. V lost 2 bases, J lost 4 bases, and 6 bases stayed unmatched. The CDR3 covers 16 residues. This CDR3 reads CASSLMGQGLADTQYF. The CDR3 bases are TGTGCCAGCAGCTTAATGGGACAGGGGCTAGCAGATACGCAGTATTTT.

The chain uses TRBV29-1 and TRBJ1-2, with D possibly TRBD1 on 5 matching bases. The CDR3 is 14 amino acids. Per germline, CDR1 SQVTM and CDR2 ANQGSEA. Trimming stripped 6 bases from V and 0 bases from J, with 14 bases between. The CDR3 nucleotides are TGCAGCGTGGGCACAGGAGAAACTAACTATGGCTACACCTTC. Translated: CSVGTGETNYGYTF. The full variable domain, its missing parts supplied by reference TRBV29-1 and TRBJ1-2, is SAVISQKPSRDICQRGTSLTIQCQVDSQVTMMFWYRQQPGQSLTLIATANQGSEATYESGFVIDKFPISRPNLTFSTLTVSNMSPEDSSIYLCSVGTGETNYGYTFGSGTRLTVV.

This clone has just a few counts. As DNA, the CDR3 is TGCGCCAGCAGCCATGCTCCCGGGACAGGCCAAGAGACCCAGTACTTC. This codes for CASSHAPGTGQETQYF. The gene calls are TRBV4-3 and TRBJ2-5, with TRBD1 identical over 8 bases. The CDR3 extends over 16 amino acids. J gave up 1 base and V 3 bases, and 7 bases lay outside the gene matches. Looked up from germline, CDR1 is LGHNA and CDR2 is YSLEER.